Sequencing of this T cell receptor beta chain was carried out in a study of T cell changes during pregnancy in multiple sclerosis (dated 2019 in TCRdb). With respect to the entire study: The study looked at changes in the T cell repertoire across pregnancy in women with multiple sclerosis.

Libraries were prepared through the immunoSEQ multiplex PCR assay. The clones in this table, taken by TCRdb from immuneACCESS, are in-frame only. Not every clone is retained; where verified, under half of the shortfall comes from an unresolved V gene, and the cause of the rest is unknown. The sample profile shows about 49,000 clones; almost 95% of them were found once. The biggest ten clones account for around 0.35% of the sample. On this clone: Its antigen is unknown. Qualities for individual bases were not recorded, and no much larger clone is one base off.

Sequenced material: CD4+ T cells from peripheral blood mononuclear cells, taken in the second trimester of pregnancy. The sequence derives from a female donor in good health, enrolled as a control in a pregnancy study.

The CDR3 reads CASSLESSTGSEQYF. Read as DNA, the sequence is TGTGCCAGCAGCTTAGAGTCCTCCACAGGGTCCGAGCAGTACTTC. The chain is encoded by TRBV11-2 joined to TRBJ2-7, with TRBD1 tentatively as D gene (6 bases match). V sheds 0 bases and J sheds 6 bases, leaving 15 bases between their ends. CDR3 length: 15 amino acids, cysteine to phenylalanine. Only CDR3 DNA remains: 45 bases, in frame from the first base. CDR1 and CDR2 are read off the germline V gene as SGHAT and FQNNGV.